This TCR beta chain was found in a study of early T cells in non-severe SARS-CoV-2 infection. General observations from the study: CD4 and private specificities were missed by VDJdb matching, which favored anti-spike CD8 responses.

TCRdb re-analysed the 5' RACE reads in MiXCR, keeping a single row per CDR3 protein. The sample has some 59,000 distinct CDR3 sequences; over 7% are singletons. Ten or more counts support this clonotype. Its antigen remains unidentified. The origin of this receptor is an adult who was a healthcare worker with PCR-confirmed SARS-CoV-2 infection or an uninfected control (not recorded which). What was sequenced was whole blood.

CDR3 DNA: TGCAGTGCCGCACAGGGGAACGAGCAGTTCTTC. It specifies CSAAQGNEQFF. V gene TRBV20-1 combines with J gene TRBJ2-1; TRBD1 matches 7 bases. The V gene end was trimmed by 6 bases and the J gene end by 10 bases; junction bases not matched to a gene: 6. This CDR3 has 11 residues. From germline, CDR1 is DFQATT and CDR2 SNEGSKA (reference sequence).